This T cell receptor beta chain was sequenced during a study of CD8+ T cells in alopecia areata. Stated treatment: oral pan-JAK inhibitor, 5-10 mg twice daily. Trimming stripped 3 bases from V and 4 bases from J, with 12 bases between. The CDR3 spans 14 residues. CDR1 is MGHRA, CDR2 YSYEKL, per germline. As the sequencing template, cDNA was produced by extracting RNA and reverse transcribing it. The repertoire was sequenced with immunoSEQ multiplex PCR; TCRdb's copy has only in-frame clones and lacks some. The data hold about 110,000 clones, with about 83% observed a single time. Study results and limitations: Scalp clonality and expanded CD8+ clones among the top 100 fell significantly with tofacitinib.

This clone was picked up one time. Its matching antigen is unknown. Sequenced here: CD8+ T cells sorted from blood, sampled at week 24, from a patient treated with tofacitinib. J is TRBJ1-2 and V is TRBV4-1; a weak D match, TRBD1 (5 bases). This clonotype was sampled from a human donor with alopecia areata. This CDR3 is CASSHPAGTYGYTF. The CDR3 region has the DNA TGCGCCAGCAGCCACCCAGCAGGGACCTATGGCTACACCTTC.